This TCR beta chain was recovered during a study of blood T cells in healthy people across ages. Each sample yielded at least 6 million isolated PBMCs. The CDR3 has 14 residues. V dropped 0 bases and J dropped 3; count of bases not matched to a gene: 2. The germline V gene encodes CDR1 DFQATT and CDR2 SNEGSKA (reference sequence). PCR was performed a second time for about 6 to 11 cycles using a sample-barcoded 5' primer and a J-beta primer mix. TCRdb re-called the 5' RACE reads through MiXCR, storing one row per CDR3 protein. This sample has approximately 680,000 distinct CDR3 sequences, with approximately 31% found just once.

The source is a woman of 80 years or more in good health. This chain uses TRBV20-1 with TRBJ2-1, with TRBD1 matching over 7 bases. The sample was blood. CDR3 bases: TGCAGTGCTAGAGAGGGGACAGTCTACAATGAGCAGTTCTTC. Its translation: CSAREGTVYNEQFF.